Below are 20 T cell receptor beta chains sequenced from a single sample in a study of blood T cell repertoires in COVID-19. Method: immunoSEQ multiplex PCR; TCRdb's copy keeps in-frame clones and lacks some. The data contain roughly 70,000 clones, around 79% of them singletons. The sample comprised peripheral blood. These receptors all come from a man aged 60 to 75 with acute or convalescent COVID-19.

The chain is built from TRBV27 and TRBJ2-3, with D possibly being TRBD2 (5 bases). Trimming shortened V by 7 bases and J by 1 base, and 15 bases separated the two germline ends. The V gene's germline CDR1 is MNHEY and CDR2 SMNVEV (reference sequence). The CDR3 totals 15 residues. The DNA of the CDR3 is TGTGCCAGCACGGGTACTAGGGCACGCACAGATACGCAGTATTTT. Translating it yields CASTGTRARTDTQYF.

This clone was observed a handful of times. The genes are TRBV28 and TRBJ1-1, with D possibly TRBD1 on 5 matching bases. The CDR3 runs to 14 residues. V lost 5 bases, J lost 0 bases, and 10 bases lay in between. Germline loops: CDR1 MDHEN, CDR2 SYDVKM. This chain's CDR3 is CASSIGGVNTEAFF. The CDR3 DNA reads as TGTGCCAGCAGTATCGGGGGTGTGAACACTGAAGCTTTCTTT.

This chain links TRBV19 with TRBJ2-2; D not certain. The germline V gene encodes CDR1 LNHDA and CDR2 SQIVND (reference sequence). This CDR3 spans 14 amino acids. V lost 3 bases and J lost 4, with 9 bases in between. The CDR3 nucleotides read TGTGCCAGTAGTATTGACGGGTCCACCGGGGAGCTGTTTTTT. This gives the protein CASSIDGSTGELFF.

CDR3 sequence: CASSSGTANSYEQYF. For the CDR3, the DNA is TGTGCCAGCAGTTCTGGGACAGCCAATTCCTACGAGCAGTACTTC. This chain uses TRBV27 with TRBJ2-7; 7 positions match TRBD1. The V segment lost 4 bases and the J segment 1 base; nucleotides outside the gene matches: 7. Germline lookup yields CDR1 MNHEY and CDR2 SMNVEV (reference sequence). This CDR3 contains 15 residues.

J is TRBJ2-2 and V is TRBV6-5, with a tentative D call TRBD1 (6 bases). This CDR3 spans 12 amino acids. The ends were cut back, 5 bases at V and 8 bases at J, with 9 bases in the middle. Per germline, CDR1 MNHEY and CDR2 SVGAGI. The CDR3 DNA is TGTGCCAGCAGTCAGGGGCGAGGGGAGCTGTTTTTT. It specifies CASSQGRGELFF.

This clone was recorded at least ten times. J is TRBJ2-7 and V is TRBV19; TRBD1 aligns across 7 bases. J was trimmed by 1 base and V by 0 bases; bases with no gene match: 12. The germline V gene encodes CDR1 LNHDA and CDR2 SQIVND (reference sequence). This CDR3 has 18 amino acids. CDR3 coding DNA: TGTGCCAGTAGTATAGAAGTCGTCCGGGACAGCCAGTCCTACGAGCAGTACTTC. Translating gives CASSIEVVRDSQSYEQYF.

The V gene is TRBV27, the J gene TRBJ2-6, with 8 positions matching TRBD2. With V trimmed by 6 bases and J by 2 bases, 21 bases remained unmatched. The length of the CDR3 is 21 residues. Germline CDR1 MNHEY, CDR2 SMNVEV (reference sequence). The CDR3 loop is CASSWGRFISGSAPGANVLTF. The CDR3, as DNA: TGTGCCAGCAGCTGGGGGAGGTTTATAAGCGGGAGTGCTCCTGGGGCCAACGTCCTGACTTTC.

J is TRBJ1-2 and V is TRBV27; 7 bases agree with TRBD1. Germline lookup yields CDR1 MNHEY and CDR2 SMNVEV (reference sequence). CDR3 length: 15 amino acids. After removal of 4 bases from V and 8 bases from J, the junction contained 13 bases not matched to a gene. This CDR3 reads CASSYRQGGAWGYTF. CDR3 in DNA: TGTGCCAGCAGTTACCGACAGGGTGGGGCGTGGGGCTACACCTTC.

This clone has only one observation. The chain combines TRBV6-5 with TRBJ1-3; D is ambiguous. Germline CDR1 is MNHEY and CDR2 is SVGAGI. The V end lost 2 bases, the J end lost 0 bases, and 8 bases lay between the germline ends. The CDR3 has 15 residues. CDR3 loop: CASSYSGNSGNTIYF. DNA of the CDR3: TGTGCCAGCAGTTACAGCGGAAACTCTGGAAACACCATATATTTT.

The chain combines TRBV28 with TRBJ2-7; 11 nucleotides align to TRBD2. This CDR3 spans 17 amino acids. V was pared by 1 base and J by 1 base, with 6 bases of the junction left unmatched. Germline V gene sequence: CDR1 MDHEN, CDR2 SYDVKM. CDR3 DNA: TGTGCCAGCAGTTTATATGAGCTAGCGGGAGGATCCTACGAGCAGTACTTC. Protein sequence: CASSLYELAGGSYEQYF.

V is TRBV27 and J is TRBJ2-2; 8 nucleotides align to TRBD1. This CDR3 spans 16 amino acids. Germline V gene lookup returns CDR1 MNHEY and CDR2 SMNVEV (reference sequence). Trimming removed 6 bases from V and 1 base from J; junction bases left unmatched: 7. Here the CDR3 reads CASSQDGQGNTGELFF. DNA of the CDR3: TGTGCCAGCAGCCAGGACGGACAGGGGAACACCGGGGAGCTGTTTTTT.

The chain uses TRBV7-3 and TRBJ2-3; 10 bases are shared with TRBD2. J gave up 1 base and V 3 bases, and 4 bases lay outside the gene matches. Germline V CDR1 and CDR2: SGHTA, FQGTGA. CDR3 size: 16 residues. The CDR3 spells CASSFSGTSGTDTQYF. The DNA of the CDR3 is TGTGCCAGCAGCTTCTCCGGGACTAGCGGCACAGATACGCAGTATTTT.

The chain employs TRBV6-5 and TRBJ2-7; D possibly corresponds to TRBD1 (6 bases). V was clipped by 6 bases and J by 5 bases, with 11 bases between them. Germline V gene sequence: CDR1 MNHEY, CDR2 SVGAGI. The CDR3 loop spans 12 amino acids. The CDR3 DNA reads TGTGCCAGCAGAGGGGACAACGACGAGCAGTACTTC. This translates into CASRGDNDEQYF.

V usage is TRBV24-1 and J usage is TRBJ2-3; D is possibly TRBD1 (6 bases). The CDR3 spans 15 residues. Germline V gene sequence: CDR1 KGHDR, CDR2 SFDVKD. The ends were cut back, 3 bases at V and 2 bases at J, with 11 bases in the middle. For the CDR3, the DNA is TGTGCCACCAGTGATCCCCGGGACATCACAGATACGCAGTATTTT. This sequence encodes CATSDPRDITDTQYF.

The chain carries TRBV27 and TRBJ1-4, with a weak D call TRBD1 (5 bases). The CDR3 covers 15 residues. The V gene lost 5 bases and the J gene lost 2 bases, with 12 bases spanning the gap. Germline V CDR1 and CDR2: MNHEY, SMNVEV (reference sequence). CDR3 in DNA: TGTGCCAGCAGTGGGGGGTTAGCCACTAATGAAAAACTGTTTTTT. This encodes CASSGGLATNEKLFF.

In this sample, this clone turned up a few times. The chain joins TRBV19 to TRBJ1-2; D perhaps matches TRBD1 (5 bases). The V gene lost 10 bases and the J gene lost 0 bases, with 9 bases spanning the gap. This CDR3 spans 12 amino acids. CDR1 is LNHDA, CDR2 SQIVND, per germline (reference sequence). DNA of the CDR3: TGTGCCACCGGGGGAGCTAACTATGGCTACACCTTC. It translates to CATGGANYGYTF.

The DNA for the CDR3 is TGTGCCAGCAGCTTACTTCGCGGACAGCAAGAGACCCAGTACTTC. This gives the protein CASSLLRGQQETQYF. V is TRBV7-8 and J is TRBJ2-5; perhaps TRBD1 as D (6 bases). The CDR3 sequence is 15 residues long. V dropped 2 bases and J dropped 2 bases, with 12 bases sitting between them. CDR1 and CDR2 (germline): SGHVS, FQNEAQ.

The J gene is TRBJ1-5, the V gene TRBV6-5; D not certain. This CDR3 is built from 15 residues. The V end was cut by 6 bases, the J end by 0 bases, with 12 bases between. Germline-derived CDR1 and CDR2 are MNHEY and SVGAGI. The CDR3 DNA is TGTGCCAGCAGGACCCACGGGGATAGCAATCAGCCCCAGCATTTT. It encodes CASRTHGDSNQPQHF.

J is TRBJ2-3 and V is TRBV24-1, with 11 bases fitting TRBD1. J lost 2 bases, V lost 4 bases, and 7 bases had no gene match. Per germline, CDR1 KGHDR and CDR2 SFDVKD. The CDR3 length is 17 residues. The CDR3 spells CATSDHGQGANTDTQYF. CDR3 sequence (DNA): TGTGCCACCAGTGACCACGGACAGGGGGCGAACACAGATACGCAGTATTTT.

This clone occurred a few times. V is TRBV5-1 and J is TRBJ1-2; D perhaps matches TRBD1 (5 bases). With 5 bases removed from V and 6 bases from J, the gap between germline ends came to 5 bases. This CDR3 spans 10 amino acids. Germline V gene lookup returns CDR1 SGHRS and CDR2 YFSETQ. This chain's CDR3 is CASRGDGYTF. The CDR3 DNA reads TGCGCCAGCAGAGGGGATGGCTACACCTTC.